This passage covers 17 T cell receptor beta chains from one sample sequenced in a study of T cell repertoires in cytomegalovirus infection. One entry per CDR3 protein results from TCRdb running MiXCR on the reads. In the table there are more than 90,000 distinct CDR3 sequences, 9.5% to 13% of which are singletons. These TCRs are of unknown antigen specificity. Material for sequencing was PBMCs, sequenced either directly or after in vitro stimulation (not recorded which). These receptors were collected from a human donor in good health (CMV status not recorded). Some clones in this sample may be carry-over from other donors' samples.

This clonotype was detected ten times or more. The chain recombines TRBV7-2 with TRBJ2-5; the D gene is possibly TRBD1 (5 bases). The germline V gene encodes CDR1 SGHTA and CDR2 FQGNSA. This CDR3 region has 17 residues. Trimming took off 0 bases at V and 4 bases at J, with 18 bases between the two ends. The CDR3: CASSLAVRGLDRETQYF. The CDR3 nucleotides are TGTGCCAGCAGCTTAGCGGTCCGTGGGCTAGACAGAGAGACCCAGTACTTC.

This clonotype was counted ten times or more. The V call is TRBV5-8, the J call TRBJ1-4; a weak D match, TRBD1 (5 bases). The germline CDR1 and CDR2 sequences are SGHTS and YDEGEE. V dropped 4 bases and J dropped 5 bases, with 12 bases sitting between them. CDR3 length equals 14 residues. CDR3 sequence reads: CASSGDVTNEKLFF. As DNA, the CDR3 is TGTGCCAGCAGCGGGGACGTAACGAATGAAAAACTGTTTTTT. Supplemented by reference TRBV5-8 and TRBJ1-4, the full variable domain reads EAGVTQSPTHLIKTRGQQATLRCSPISGHTSVYWYQQALGLGLQFLLWYDEGEERNRGNFPPRFSGRQFPNYSSELNVNALELEDSALYLCASSGDVTNEKLFFGSGTQLSVL.

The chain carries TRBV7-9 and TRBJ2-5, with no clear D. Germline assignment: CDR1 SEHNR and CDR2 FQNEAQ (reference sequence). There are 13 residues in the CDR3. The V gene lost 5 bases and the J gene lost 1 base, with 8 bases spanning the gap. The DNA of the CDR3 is TGTGCCAGCAGCCCTCCGCTCCAAGAGACCCAGTACTTC. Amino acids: CASSPPLQETQYF.

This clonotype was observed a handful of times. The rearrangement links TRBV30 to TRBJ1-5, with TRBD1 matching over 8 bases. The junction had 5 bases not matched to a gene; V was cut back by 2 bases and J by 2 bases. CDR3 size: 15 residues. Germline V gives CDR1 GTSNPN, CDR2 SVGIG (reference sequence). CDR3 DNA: TGTGCCTGGAGTCCGACAGGGGCCGGCAATCAGCCCCAGCATTTT. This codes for CAWSPTGAGNQPQHF. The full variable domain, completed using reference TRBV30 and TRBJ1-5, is SQTIHQWPATLVQPVGSPLSLECTVEGTSNPNLYWYRQAAGRGLQLLFYSVGIGQISSEVPQNLSASRPQDRQFILSSKKLLLSDSGFYLCAWSPTGAGNQPQHFGDGTRLSIL.

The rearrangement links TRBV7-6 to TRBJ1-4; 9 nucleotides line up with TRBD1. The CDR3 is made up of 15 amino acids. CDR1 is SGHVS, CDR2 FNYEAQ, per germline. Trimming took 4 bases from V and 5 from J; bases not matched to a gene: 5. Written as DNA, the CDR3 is TGTGCCAGCAGCTCGGGACAGGGACCGAATGAAAAACTGTTTTTT. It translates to CASSSGQGPNEKLFF.

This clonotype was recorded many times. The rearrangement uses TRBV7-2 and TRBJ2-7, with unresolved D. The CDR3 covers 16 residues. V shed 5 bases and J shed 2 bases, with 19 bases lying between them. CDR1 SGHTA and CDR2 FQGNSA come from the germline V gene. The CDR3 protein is CASSPRPDLLTYEQYV. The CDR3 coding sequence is TGTGCCAGCAGCCCACGCCCAGACCTACTTACCTACGAGCAGTACGTC.

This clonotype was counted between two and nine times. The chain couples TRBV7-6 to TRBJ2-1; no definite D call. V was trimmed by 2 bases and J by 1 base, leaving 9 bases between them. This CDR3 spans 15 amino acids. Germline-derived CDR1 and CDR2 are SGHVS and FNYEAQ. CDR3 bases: TGTGCCAGCAGCTTAATCGAGAGATCCTACAATGAGCAGTTCTTC. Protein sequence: CASSLIERSYNEQFF.

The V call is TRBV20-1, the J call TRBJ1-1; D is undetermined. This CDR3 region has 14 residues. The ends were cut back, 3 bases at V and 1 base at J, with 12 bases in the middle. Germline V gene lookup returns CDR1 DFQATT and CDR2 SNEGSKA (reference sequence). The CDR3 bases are TGCAGTGCTAGTTTGGGGAGTTCGAACACTGAAGCTTTCTTT. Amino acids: CSASLGSSNTEAFF.

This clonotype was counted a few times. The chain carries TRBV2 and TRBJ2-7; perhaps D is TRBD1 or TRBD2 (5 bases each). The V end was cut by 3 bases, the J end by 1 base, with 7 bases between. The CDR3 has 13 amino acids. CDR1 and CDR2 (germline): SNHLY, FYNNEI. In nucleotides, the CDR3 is TGTGCCAGCAGTGATGGGGGTTCCTACGAGCAGTACTTC. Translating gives CASSDGGSYEQYF.

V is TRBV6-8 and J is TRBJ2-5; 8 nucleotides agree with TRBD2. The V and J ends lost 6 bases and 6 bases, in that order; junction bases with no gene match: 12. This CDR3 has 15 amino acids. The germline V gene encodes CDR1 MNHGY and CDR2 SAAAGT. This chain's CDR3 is CASRTGTSKAQTQYF. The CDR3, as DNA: TGTGCCAGCAGAACCGGGACTAGTAAGGCCCAGACCCAGTACTTC.

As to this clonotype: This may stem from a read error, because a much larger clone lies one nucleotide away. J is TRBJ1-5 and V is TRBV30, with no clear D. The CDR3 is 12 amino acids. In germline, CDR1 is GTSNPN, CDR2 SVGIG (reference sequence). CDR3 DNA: TGTGCCTGGAGTCCTAACAATCGGCCCCAGCATTTT. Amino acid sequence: CAWSPNNRPQHF.

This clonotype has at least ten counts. CDR3 DNA sequence: TGTGCCAGCAGTGTAATTGAGAGGGGTCTAGCCAAAAACATTCAGTACTTC. It codes for CASSVIERGLAKNIQYF. J is TRBJ2-4 and V is TRBV6-1; perhaps D is TRBD1 or TRBD2 (5 bases each). Trimming pared 4 bases from V and 0 bases from J, leaving 16 bases between. The CDR3 is 17 residues long. CDR1 is MNHNS and CDR2 is SASEGT in the germline V gene.

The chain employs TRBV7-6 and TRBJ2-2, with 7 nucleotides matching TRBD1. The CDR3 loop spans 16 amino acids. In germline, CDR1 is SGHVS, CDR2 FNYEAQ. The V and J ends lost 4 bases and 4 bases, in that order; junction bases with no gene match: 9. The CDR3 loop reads CASSSGTVVRTGELFF. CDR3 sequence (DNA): TGTGCCAGCAGCTCGGGGACAGTCGTGCGCACCGGGGAGCTGTTTTTT.

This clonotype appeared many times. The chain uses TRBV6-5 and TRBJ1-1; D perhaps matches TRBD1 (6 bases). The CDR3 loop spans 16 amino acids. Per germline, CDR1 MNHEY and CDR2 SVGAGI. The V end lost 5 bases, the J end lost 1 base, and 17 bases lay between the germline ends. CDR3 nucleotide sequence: TGTGCCAGCAGTCCACAGGGTTGGAAAGGGAACACTGAAGCTTTCTTT. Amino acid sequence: CASSPQGWKGNTEAFF.

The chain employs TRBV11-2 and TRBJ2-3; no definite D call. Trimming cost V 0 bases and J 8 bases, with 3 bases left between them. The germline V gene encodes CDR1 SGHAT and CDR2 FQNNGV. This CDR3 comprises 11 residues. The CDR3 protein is CASSLETTQYF. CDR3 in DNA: TGTGCCAGCAGCTTAGAAACTACGCAGTATTTT.

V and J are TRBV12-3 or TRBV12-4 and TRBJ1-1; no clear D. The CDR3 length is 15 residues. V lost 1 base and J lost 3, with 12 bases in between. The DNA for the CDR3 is TGTGCCAGCAGTTTAGTAGGAATCTCGGACACTGAAGCTTTCTTT. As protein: CASSLVGISDTEAFF.

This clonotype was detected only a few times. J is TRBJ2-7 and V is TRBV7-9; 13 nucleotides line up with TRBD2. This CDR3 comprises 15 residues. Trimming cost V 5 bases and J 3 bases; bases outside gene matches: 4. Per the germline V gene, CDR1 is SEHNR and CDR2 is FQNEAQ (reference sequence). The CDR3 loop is CASSLGLAGVYEQYF. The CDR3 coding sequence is TGTGCCAGCAGCCTTGGACTAGCGGGAGTCTACGAGCAGTACTTC.